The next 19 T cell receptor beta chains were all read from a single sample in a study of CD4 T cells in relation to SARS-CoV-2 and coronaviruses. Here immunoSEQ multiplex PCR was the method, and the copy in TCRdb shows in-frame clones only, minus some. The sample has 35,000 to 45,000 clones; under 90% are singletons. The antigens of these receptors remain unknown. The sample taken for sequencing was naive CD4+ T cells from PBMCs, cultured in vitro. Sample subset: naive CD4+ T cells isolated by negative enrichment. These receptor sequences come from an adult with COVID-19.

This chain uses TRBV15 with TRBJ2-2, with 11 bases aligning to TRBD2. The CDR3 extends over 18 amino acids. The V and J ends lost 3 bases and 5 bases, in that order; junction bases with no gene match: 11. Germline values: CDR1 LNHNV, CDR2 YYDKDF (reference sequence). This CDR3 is CATSSPHVASGGTGELFF. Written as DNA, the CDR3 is TGTGCCACCAGCAGCCCTCATGTGGCTAGCGGGGGGACCGGGGAGCTGTTTTTT.

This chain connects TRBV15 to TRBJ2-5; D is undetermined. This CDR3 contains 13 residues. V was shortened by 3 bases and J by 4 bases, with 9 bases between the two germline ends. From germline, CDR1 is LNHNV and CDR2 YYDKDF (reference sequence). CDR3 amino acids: CATSSERGETQYF. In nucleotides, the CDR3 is TGTGCCACCAGCAGCGAGCGTGGAGAGACCCAGTACTTC.

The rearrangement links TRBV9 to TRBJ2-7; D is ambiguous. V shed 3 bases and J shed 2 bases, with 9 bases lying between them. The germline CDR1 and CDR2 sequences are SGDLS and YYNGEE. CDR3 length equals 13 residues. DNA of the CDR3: TGTGCCAGCAGCGCCGGAGCCGCCTACGAGCAGTACTTC. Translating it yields CASSAGAAYEQYF.

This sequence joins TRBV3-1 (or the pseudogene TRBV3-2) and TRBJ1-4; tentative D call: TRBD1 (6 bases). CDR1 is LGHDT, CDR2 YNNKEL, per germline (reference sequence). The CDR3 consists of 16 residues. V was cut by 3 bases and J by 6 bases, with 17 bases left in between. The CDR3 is CASSQGDKVLYEKLFF. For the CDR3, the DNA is TGTGCCAGCAGCCAGGGGGACAAGGTCTTATATGAAAAACTGTTTTTT.

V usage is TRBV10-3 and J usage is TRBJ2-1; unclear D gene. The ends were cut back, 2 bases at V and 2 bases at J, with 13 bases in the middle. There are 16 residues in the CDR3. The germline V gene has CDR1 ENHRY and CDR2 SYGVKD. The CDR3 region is CAISEPQRVPYNEQFF. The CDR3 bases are TGTGCCATCAGTGAGCCTCAAAGGGTGCCCTACAATGAGCAGTTCTTC.

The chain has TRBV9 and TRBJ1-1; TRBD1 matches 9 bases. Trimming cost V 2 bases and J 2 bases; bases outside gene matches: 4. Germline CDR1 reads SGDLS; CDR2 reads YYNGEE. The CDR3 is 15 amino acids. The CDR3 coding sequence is TGTGCCAGCAGCGTTGGACAGGGGATAAACACTGAAGCTTTCTTT. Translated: CASSVGQGINTEAFF. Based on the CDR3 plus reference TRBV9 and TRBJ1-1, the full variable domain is DSGVTQTPKHLITATGQRVTLRCSPRSGDLSVYWYQQSLDQGLQFLIQYYNGEERAKGNILERFSAQQFPDLHSELNLSSLELGDSALYFCASSVGQGINTEAFFGQGTRLTVV.

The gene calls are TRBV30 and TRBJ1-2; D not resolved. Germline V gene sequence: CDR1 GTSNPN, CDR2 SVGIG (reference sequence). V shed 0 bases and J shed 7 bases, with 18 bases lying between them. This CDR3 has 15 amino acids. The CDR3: CAWSVHGPHSGGYTF. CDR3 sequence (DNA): TGTGCCTGGAGTGTACATGGACCTCACAGCGGTGGCTACACCTTC.

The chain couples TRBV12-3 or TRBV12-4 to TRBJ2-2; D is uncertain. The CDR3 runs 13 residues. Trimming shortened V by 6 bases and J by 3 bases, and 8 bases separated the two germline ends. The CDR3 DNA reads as TGTGCCAGCAGCATCGGACACACCGGGGAGCTGTTTTTT. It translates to CASSIGHTGELFF.

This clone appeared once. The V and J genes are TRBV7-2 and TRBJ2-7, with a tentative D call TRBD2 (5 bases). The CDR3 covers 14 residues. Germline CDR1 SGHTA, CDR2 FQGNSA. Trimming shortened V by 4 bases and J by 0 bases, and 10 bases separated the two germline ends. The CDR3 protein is CASSSQRNSYEQYF. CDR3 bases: TGTGCCAGCAGCTCCCAGCGGAACTCCTACGAGCAGTACTTC.

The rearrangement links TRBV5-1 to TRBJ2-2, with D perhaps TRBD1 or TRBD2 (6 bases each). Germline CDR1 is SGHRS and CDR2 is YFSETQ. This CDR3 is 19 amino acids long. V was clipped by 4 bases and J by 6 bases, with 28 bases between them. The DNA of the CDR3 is TGCGCCAGCAGCCTACTGGGACACGAAAGACTAGTATTTCCCGGGGAGCTGTTTTTT. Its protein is CASSLLGHERLVFPGELFF. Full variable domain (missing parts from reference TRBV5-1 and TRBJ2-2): KAGVTQTPRYLIKTRGQQVTLSCSPISGHRSVSWYQQTPGQGLQFLFEYFSETQRNKGNFPGRFSGRQFSNSRSEMNVSTLELGDSALYLCASSLLGHERLVFPGELFFGEGSRLTVL.

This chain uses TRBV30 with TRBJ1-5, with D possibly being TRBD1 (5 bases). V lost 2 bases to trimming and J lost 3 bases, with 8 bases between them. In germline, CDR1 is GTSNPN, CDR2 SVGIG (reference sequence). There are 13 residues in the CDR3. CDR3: CAWSQGPNQPQHF. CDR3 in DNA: TGTGCCTGGAGTCAGGGTCCCAATCAGCCCCAGCATTTT. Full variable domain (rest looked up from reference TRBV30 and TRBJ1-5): SQTIHQWPATLVQPVGSPLSLECTVEGTSNPNLYWYRQAAGRGLQLLFYSVGIGQISSEVPQNLSASRPQDRQFILSSKKLLLSDSGFYLCAWSQGPNQPQHFGDGTRLSIL.

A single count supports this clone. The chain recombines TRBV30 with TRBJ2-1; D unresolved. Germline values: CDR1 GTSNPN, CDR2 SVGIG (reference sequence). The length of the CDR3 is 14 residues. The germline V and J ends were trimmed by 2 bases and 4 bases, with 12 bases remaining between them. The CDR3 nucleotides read TGTGCCTGGAGTTTCCTCGGCGGTTACAATGAGCAGTTCTTC. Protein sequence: CAWSFLGGYNEQFF.

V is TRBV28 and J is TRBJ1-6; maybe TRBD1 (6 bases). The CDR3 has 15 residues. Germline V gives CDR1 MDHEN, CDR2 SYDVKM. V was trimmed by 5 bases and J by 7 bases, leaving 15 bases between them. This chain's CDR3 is CASSPQDRQNSPLHF. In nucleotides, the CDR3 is TGTGCCAGCAGTCCCCAGGACAGACAAAATTCACCCCTCCACTTT.

The CDR3 sequence is CASSSRDCNNSPLHF. In DNA form, the CDR3 reads TGTGCCAGCAGCTCCCGGGACTGCAATAATTCACCCCTCCACTTT. The rearrangement uses TRBV21-1 and TRBJ1-6. TRBV21-1 is a recognized pseudogene. The CDR3 runs to 15 residues.

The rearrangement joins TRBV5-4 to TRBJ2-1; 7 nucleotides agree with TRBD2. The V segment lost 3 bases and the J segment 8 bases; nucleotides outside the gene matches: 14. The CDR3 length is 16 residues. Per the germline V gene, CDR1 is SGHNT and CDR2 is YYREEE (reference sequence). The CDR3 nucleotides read TGTGCCAGCAGCTCCCCCAGCGGGATTCAGGTTCATGAGCAGTTCTTC. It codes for CASSSPSGIQVHEQFF.

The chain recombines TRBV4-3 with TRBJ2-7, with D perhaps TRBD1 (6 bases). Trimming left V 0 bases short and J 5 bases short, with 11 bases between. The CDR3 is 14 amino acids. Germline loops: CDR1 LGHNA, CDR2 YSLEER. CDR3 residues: CASSQDPGVDEQYF. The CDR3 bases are TGCGCCAGCAGCCAAGATCCAGGGGTGGACGAGCAGTACTTC.

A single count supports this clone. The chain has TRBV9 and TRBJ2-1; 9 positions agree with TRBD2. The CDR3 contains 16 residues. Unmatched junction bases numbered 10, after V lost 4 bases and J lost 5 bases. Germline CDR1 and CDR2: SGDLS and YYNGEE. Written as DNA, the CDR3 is TGTGCCAGCAGCTTGATGGGGGCTAGCGGGAACAATGAGCAGTTCTTC. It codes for CASSLMGASGNNEQFF. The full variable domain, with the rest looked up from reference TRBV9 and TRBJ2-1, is DSGVTQTPKHLITATGQRVTLRCSPRSGDLSVYWYQQSLDQGLQFLIQYYNGEERAKGNILERFSAQQFPDLHSELNLSSLELGDSALYFCASSLMGASGNNEQFFGPGTRLTVL.

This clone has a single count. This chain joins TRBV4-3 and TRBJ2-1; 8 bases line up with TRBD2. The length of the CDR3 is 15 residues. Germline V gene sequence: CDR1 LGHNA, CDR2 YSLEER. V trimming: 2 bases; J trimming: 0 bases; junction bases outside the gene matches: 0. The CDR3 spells CASSQSGSSYNEQFF. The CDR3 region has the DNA TGCGCCAGCAGCCAAAGCGGGAGCTCCTACAATGAGCAGTTCTTC.

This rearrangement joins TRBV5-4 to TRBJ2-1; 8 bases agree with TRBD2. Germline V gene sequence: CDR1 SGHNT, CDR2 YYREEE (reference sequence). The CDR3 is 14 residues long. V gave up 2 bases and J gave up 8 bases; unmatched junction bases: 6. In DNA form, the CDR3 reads TGTGCCAGCAGCTTAGCGGGAGTTTCAGATGAGCAGTTCTTC. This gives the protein CASSLAGVSDEQFF.